What follows is one TCR beta chain and its context. Its target is not known. These data are taken from a study of beta chain features in type 1 diabetes. Expressed TCRB transcripts were sequenced after all isolated RNA was converted to cDNA. Approximately 3.6 million reads per sample on average were obtained from naive, central memory and regulatory T cell samples. The assay was immunoSEQ multiplex PCR, and TCRdb's table has in-frame clones only and misses some. The table lists about 280,000 clones, about 15% of them singletons. General observations from the study: Within patients, naive, central memory and Treg TCRB repertoires seemed more similar than within healthy donors. TCRB CDR3 length was moderately but significantly reduced in all four CD4+ subsets of Type 1 diabetes patients.

The CDR3 contains 15 residues. V dropped 3 bases and J dropped 1; count of bases not matched to a gene: 6. Looked up from germline, CDR1 is SGDLS and CDR2 is YYNGEE. The sequenced material came from naive CD4+ T cells from blood. This receptor was identified in a man in his late teens or twenties with type 1 diabetes. The chain joins TRBV9 to TRBJ2-5; TRBD2 aligns across 7 bases. CDR3 protein: CASSGGGRGQETQYF. The CDR3 nucleotides read TGTGCCAGCAGCGGGGGGGGACGTGGCCAAGAGACCCAGTACTTC.